This T cell receptor beta chain comes out of a study of T cell changes during pregnancy in multiple sclerosis. Germline V gene data show CDR1 as SNHLY and CDR2 as FYNNEI. This CDR3 has 13 residues. With 6 bases removed from V and 11 bases from J, the gap between germline ends came to 18 bases. TCRdb's table, derived via immunoSEQ multiplex PCR, lists solely in-frame clones and lacks some. Of approximately 82,000 clones in the sample, about nine tenths were seen once. The V gene is TRBV2, the J gene TRBJ2-3; possibly TRBD1 for D (7 bases). This TCR came from a female donor with multiple sclerosis, enrolled in a pregnancy study. The sequences come from CD4+ T cells from peripheral blood mononuclear cells, collected in the second trimester of pregnancy. The CDR3 bases are TGTGCCAGCAGAGGGGACTCAGGGGGTAGGCAGTATTTT. It is translated as CASRGDSGGRQYF.